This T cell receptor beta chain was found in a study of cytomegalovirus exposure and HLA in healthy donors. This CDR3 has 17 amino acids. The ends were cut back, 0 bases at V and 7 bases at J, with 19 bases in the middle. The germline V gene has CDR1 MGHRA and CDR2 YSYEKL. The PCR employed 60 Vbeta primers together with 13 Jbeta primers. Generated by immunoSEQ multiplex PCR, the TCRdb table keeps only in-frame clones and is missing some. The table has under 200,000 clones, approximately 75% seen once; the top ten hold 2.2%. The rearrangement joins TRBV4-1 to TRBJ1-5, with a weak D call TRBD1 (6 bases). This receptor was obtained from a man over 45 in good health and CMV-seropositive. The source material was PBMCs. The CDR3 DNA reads TGCGCCAGCAGCCAAGACGCCTCGGGCAGGGGCAGCCAGCCCCAGCATTTT. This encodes CASSQDASGRGSQPQHF.